The TCR beta chain under discussion was sequenced for a study of T cells in Graves' hyperthyroidism and ophthalmopathy. General study points: Most thyroid clonotypes with frequency above 0.001 were detected in blood.

RNA transcripts were the template for amplifying TCR beta CDR3 regions. HTBI primers drove first-round RT-PCR of the TCR CDR3. TCRdb processed the multiplex PCR reads anew with MiXCR; each CDR3 protein has one entry. The sample records 350,000 to 400,000 distinct CDR3 sequences, approximately 18% being singletons. Germline V gene data show CDR1 as PRHDT and CDR2 as FYEKMQ (reference sequence). The CDR3 runs to 19 residues. The V end lost 8 bases, the J end lost 2 bases, and 29 bases lay between the germline ends. Patients affected by ophthalmopathy presented a Clinical Activity Score of at least 3, a NOSPECS grade of at least 4, and disease duration below 3 months. On this clonotype: Its antigen remains unidentified.

The chain has TRBV13 and TRBJ2-3, with D perhaps TRBD1 or TRBD2 (5 bases each). The specimen was blood. This TCR was recovered from a man aged 18 to 29 with Graves' ophthalmopathy. The CDR3 loop is CASGPIPDPSGTYTDTQYF. DNA of the CDR3: TGTGCCAGCGGCCCAATTCCAGACCCATCCGGGACGTACACAGATACGCAGTATTTT.